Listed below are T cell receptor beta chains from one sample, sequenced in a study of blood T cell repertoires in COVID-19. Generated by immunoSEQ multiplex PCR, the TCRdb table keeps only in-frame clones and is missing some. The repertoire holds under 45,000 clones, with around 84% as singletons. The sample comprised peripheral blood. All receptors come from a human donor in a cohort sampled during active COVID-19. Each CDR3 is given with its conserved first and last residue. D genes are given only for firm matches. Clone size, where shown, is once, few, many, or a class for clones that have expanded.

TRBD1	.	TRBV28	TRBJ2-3	TGTGCCAGCAGTTTGGGACAGAGGTCGCAGTATTTT	CASSLGQRSQYF
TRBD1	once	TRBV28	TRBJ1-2	TGTGCCAGCATCCAGACAGGGGGGGGAGGCTACACCTTC	CASIQTGGGGYTF
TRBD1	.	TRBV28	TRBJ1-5	TGTGCCAGCAGTTTGGGGACAGGGGAAAATCAGCCCCAGCATTTT	CASSLGTGENQPQHF
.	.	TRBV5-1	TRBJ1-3	TGCGCCAGCAGCTTGGACGTAGGGGTTGGAAACACCATATATTTT	CASSLDVGVGNTIYF
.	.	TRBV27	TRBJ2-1	TGTGCCAGCAGTTTATCCTCAGGCGAGCAGTTCTTC	CASSLSSGEQFF
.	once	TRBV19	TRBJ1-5	TGTGCCAGTAGTATAGTGGGGGGAAACCAGCCCCAGCATTTT	CASSIVGGNQPQHF
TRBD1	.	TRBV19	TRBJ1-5	TGTGCCAGTAGGACCCACAGAGGGGGCCAAAATCAGCCCCAGCATTTT	CASRTHRGGQNQPQHF
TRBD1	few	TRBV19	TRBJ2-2	TGTGCCAGTGAGCCCGGGACAGGGACCACCGGGGAGCTGTTTTTT	CASEPGTGTTGELFF
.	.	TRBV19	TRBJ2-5	TGTGCCAGTAGTATGGTTGGGACTTTACAAGAGACCCAGTACTTC	CASSMVGTLQETQYF
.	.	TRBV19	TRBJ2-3	TGTGCCAGTAGTATGCGAGGAGCCACAGATACGCAGTATTTT	CASSMRGATDTQYF
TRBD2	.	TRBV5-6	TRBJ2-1	TGTGCCAGCAACCCCTGGCGGGGGGCTCGACACAATGAGCAGTTCTTC	CASNPWRGARHNEQFF
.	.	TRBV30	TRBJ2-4	TGTGCCTGGAGTGTACGCAGGGCCAAAAACATTCAGTACTTC	CAWSVRRAKNIQYF
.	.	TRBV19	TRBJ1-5	TGTGCCAGTAGTATAGGGACTACGGTTCATCAGCCCCAGCATTTT	CASSIGTTVHQPQHF
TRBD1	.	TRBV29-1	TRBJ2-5	TGCAGCGTGGGGGTCGGGACAGGGGAGGAGACCCAGTACTTC	CSVGVGTGEETQYF
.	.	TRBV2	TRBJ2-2	TGTGCCAGCAGTGCGGCAGGGTGGACCGGGGAGCTGTTTTTT	CASSAAGWTGELFF
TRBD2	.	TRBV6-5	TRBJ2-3	TGTGCCAGCAGTTTCGGGGGGGCCGCAGATACGCAGTATTTT	CASSFGGAADTQYF
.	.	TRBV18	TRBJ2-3	TGTGCCAGCTCAGCTCAGGATAGCACAGATACGCAGTATTTT	CASSAQDSTDTQYF
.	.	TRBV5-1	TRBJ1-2	TGCGCCAGCAGCTTGGGCAGGGATTTTAACTATGGCTACACCTTC	CASSLGRDFNYGYTF
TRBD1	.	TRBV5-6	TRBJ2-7	TGTGCCAGCAGCAAGGGACAGGGACCGGTCTACGAGCAGTACTTC	CASSKGQGPVYEQYF
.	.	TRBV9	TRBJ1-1	TGTGCCAGCAGCGCACAGCCATCTGGGAACACTGAAGCTTTCTTT	CASSAQPSGNTEAFF
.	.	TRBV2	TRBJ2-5	TGTGCCAGCAGTAGACCGGGACTGCAAGAGACCCAGTACTTC	CASSRPGLQETQYF
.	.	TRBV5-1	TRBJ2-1	TGCGCCAGCAGCTTGGGCCGGGACAACCCGTTCTTC	CASSLGRDNPFF